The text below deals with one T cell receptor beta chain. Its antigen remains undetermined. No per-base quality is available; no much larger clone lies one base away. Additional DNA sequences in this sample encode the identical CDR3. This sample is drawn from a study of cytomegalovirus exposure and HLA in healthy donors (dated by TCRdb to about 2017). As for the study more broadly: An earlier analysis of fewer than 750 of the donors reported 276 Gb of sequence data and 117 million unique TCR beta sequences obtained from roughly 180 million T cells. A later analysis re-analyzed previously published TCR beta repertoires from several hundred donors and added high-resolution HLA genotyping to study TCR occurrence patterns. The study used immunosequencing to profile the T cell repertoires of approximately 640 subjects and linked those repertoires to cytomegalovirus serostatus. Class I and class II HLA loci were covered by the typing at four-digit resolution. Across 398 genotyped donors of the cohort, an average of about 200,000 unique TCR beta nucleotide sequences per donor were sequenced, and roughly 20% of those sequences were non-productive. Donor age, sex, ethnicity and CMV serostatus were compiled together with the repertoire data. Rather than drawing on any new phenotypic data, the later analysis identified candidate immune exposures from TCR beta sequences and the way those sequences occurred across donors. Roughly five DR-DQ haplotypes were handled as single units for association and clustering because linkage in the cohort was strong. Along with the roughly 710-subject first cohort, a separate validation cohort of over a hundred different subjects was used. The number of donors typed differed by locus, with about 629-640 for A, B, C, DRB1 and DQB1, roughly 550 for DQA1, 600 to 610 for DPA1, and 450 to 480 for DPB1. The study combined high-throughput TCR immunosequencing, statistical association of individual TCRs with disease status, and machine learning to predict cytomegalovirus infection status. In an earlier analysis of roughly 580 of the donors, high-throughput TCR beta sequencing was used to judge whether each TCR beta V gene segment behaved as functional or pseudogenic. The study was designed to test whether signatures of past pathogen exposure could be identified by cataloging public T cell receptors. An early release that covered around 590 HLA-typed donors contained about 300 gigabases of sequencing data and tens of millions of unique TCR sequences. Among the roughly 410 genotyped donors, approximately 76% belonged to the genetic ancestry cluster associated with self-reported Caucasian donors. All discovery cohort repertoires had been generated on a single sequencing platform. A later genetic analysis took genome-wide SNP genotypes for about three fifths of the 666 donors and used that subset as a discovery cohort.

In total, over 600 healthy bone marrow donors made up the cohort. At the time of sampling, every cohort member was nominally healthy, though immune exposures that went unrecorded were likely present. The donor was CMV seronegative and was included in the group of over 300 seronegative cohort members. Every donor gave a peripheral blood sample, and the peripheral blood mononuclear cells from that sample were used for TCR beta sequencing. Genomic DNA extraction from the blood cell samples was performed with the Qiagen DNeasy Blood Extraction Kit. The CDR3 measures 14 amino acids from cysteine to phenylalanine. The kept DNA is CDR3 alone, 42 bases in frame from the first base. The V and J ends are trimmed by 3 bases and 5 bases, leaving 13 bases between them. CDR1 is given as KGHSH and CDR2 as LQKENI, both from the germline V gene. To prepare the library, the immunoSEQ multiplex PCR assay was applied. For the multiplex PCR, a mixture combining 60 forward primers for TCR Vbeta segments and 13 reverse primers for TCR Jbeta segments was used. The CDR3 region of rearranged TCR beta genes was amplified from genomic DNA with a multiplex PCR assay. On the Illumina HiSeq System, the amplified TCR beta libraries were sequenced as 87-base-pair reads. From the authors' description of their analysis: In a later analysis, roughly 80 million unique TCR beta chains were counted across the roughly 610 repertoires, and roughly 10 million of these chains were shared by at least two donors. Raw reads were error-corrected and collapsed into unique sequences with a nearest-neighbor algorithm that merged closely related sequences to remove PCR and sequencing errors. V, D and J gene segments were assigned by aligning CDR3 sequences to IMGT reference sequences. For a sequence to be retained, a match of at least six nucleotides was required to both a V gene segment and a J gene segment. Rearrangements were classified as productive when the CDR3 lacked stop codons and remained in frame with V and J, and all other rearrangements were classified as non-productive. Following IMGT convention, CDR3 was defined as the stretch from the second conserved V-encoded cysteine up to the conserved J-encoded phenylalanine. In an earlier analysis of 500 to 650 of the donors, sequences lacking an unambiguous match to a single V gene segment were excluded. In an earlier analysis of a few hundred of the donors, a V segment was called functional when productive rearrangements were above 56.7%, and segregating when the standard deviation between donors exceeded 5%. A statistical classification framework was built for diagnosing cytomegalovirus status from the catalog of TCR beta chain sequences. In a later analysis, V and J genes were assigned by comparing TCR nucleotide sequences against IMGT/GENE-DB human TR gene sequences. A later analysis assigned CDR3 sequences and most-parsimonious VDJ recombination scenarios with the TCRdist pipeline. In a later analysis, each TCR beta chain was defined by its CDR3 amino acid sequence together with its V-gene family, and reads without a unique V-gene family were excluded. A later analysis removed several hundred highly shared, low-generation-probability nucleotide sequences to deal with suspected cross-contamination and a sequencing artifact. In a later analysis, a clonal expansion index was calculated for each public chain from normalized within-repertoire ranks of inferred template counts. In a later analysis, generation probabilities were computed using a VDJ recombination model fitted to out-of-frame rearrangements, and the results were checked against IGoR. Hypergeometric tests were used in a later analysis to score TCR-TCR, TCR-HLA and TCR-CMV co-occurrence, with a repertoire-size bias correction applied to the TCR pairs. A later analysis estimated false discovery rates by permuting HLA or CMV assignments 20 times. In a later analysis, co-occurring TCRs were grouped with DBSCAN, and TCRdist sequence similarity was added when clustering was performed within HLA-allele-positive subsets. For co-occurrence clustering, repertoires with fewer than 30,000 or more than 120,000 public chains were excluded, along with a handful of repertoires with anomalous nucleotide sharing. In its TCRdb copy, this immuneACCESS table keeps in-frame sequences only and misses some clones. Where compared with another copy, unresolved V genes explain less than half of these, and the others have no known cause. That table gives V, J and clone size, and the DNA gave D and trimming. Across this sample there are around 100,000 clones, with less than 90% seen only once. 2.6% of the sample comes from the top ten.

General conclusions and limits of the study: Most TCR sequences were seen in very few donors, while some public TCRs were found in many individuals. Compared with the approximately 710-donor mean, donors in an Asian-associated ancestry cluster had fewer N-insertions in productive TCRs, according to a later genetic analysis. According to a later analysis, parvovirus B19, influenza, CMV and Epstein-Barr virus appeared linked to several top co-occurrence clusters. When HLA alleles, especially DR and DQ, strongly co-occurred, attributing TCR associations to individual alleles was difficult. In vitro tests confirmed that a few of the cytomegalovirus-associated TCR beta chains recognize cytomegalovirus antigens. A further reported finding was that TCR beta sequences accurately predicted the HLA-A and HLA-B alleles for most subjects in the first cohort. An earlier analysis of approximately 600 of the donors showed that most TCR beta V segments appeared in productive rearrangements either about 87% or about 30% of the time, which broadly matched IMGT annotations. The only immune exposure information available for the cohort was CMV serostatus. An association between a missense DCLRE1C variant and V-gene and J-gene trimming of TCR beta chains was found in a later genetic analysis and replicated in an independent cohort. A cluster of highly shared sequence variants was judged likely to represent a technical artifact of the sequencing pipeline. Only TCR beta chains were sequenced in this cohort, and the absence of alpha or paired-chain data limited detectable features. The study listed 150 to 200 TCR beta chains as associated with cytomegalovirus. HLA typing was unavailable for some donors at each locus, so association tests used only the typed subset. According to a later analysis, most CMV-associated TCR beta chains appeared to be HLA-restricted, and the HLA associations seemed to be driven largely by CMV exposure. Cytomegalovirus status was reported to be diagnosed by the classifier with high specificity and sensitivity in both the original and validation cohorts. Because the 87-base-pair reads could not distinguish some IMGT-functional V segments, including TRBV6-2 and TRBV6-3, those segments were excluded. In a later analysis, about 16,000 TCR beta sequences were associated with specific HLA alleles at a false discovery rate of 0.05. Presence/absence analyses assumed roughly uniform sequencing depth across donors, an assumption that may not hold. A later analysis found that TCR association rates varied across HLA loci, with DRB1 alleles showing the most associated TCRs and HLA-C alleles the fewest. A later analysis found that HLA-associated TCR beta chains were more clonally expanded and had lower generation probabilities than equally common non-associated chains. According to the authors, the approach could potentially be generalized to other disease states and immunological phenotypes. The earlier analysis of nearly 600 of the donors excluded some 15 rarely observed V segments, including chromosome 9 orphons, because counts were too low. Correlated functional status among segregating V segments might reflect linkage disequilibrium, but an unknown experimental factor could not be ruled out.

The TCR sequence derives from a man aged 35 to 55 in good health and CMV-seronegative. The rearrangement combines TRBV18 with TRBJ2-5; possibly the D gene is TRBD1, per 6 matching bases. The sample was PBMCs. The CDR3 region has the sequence CASSPLQGRETQYF. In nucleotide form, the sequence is TGTGCCAGCTCACCTTTACAGGGCAGGGAGACCCAGTACTTC.